These 18 T cell receptor beta chains were all obtained from the same sample, sequenced in a study of blood T cell repertoires in COVID-19. Data came from immunoSEQ multiplex PCR; TCRdb stores just in-frame clones and leaves some out. The sample consists of around 25,000 clones, about four fifths of them appearing once. The sequenced sample was peripheral blood. The source is a man in his forties or fifties with COVID-19, enrolled during active disease.

This clone was seen a few times. The genes are TRBV29-1 and TRBJ2-7; D ambiguous. The germline V gene has CDR1 SQVTM and CDR2 ANQGSEA. The CDR3 extends over 12 amino acids. Between the trimmed V and J ends, which lost 4 bases and 3 bases, there was a span of 10 bases. The CDR3 nucleotides are TGCAGCGTTGCGAGTGGAGACTACGAGCAGTACTTC. As protein: CSVASGDYEQYF.

This clone has only one observation. The V call is TRBV7-2, the J call TRBJ1-1, with 7 bases lining up with TRBD1. CDR3 size: 16 residues. Trimming cost V 4 bases and J 2 bases; bases outside gene matches: 10. Germline-derived CDR1 and CDR2 are SGHTA and FQGNSA. CDR3 loop: CASSWMAGGLNTEAFF. The CDR3 region has the DNA TGTGCCAGCAGCTGGATGGCAGGGGGACTCAACACTGAAGCTTTCTTT.

The chain couples TRBV2 to TRBJ1-3; D possibly corresponds to TRBD1 (6 bases). Germline CDR1 reads SNHLY; CDR2 reads FYNNEI. V was shortened by 6 bases and J by 1 base, with 10 bases between the two germline ends. The CDR3 contains 14 residues. The DNA of the CDR3 is TGTGCCAGCAGAGTCAGGGGATCTGGAAACACCATATATTTT. Protein product: CASRVRGSGNTIYF.

J is TRBJ1-3 and V is TRBV7-9, with D unclear. The CDR3 loop spans 16 amino acids. V lost 5 bases to trimming and J lost 0 bases, with 14 bases between them. Germline loops: CDR1 SEHNR, CDR2 FQNEAQ (reference sequence). The CDR3 reads CASSPAGSYSGNTIYF. The CDR3 DNA sequence: TGTGCCAGCAGCCCCGCCGGTAGCTACTCTGGAAACACCATATATTTT. Full variable domain (remainder filled in from reference TRBV7-9 and TRBJ1-3): DTGVSQNPRHKITKRGQNVTFRCDPISEHNRLYWYRQTLGQGPEFLTYFQNEAQLEKSRLLSDRFSAERPKGSFSTLEIQRTEQGDSAMYLCASSPAGSYSGNTIYFGEGSWLTVV.

The chain couples TRBV6-5 to TRBJ2-7; D remains unclear. The V end lost 6 bases, the J end lost 0 bases, and 6 bases lay between the germline ends. CDR1 is MNHEY, CDR2 SVGAGI, per germline. The CDR3 totals 12 residues. The chain's CDR3 is CASRQSSYEQYF. The CDR3 bases are TGTGCCAGCAGACAGTCCTCCTACGAGCAGTACTTC.

The CDR3 DNA follows: TGTGCCAGCAGTTTAGGATTAGTGACAGGATTCCTGTCCCAGCATTTT. As protein: CASSLGLVTGFLSQHF. This rearrangement joins TRBV28 to TRBJ1-5; possible D gene TRBD1, 6 bases. The CDR3 loop spans 16 amino acids. Per germline, CDR1 MDHEN and CDR2 SYDVKM. V lost 2 bases, J lost 11 bases, and 22 bases lay in between.

This clone was counted between two and nine times. The chain links TRBV25-1 to TRBJ2-7; 10 nucleotides agree with TRBD1. Germline loops: CDR1 MGHDK, CDR2 SYGVNS. This CDR3 is built from 14 residues. V shed 4 bases and J 2 bases; nucleotides not matched to a gene: 2. The CDR3 region has the DNA TGTGCCAGCAGTGTGACAGGGGGCGCCTACGAGCAGTACTTC. Protein product: CASSVTGGAYEQYF.

The CDR3 region is CASTRTGVGNSPLHF. In nucleotides, the CDR3 is TGTGCCAGCACCCGGACGGGGGTCGGAAATTCACCCCTCCACTTT. The chain combines TRBV6-5 with TRBJ1-6; tentative D call: TRBD1 (5 bases). This CDR3 is 15 amino acids long. Per the germline V gene, CDR1 is MNHEY and CDR2 is SVGAGI. V lost 7 bases and J 7 bases, leaving 17 bases between the germline ends.

The chain joins TRBV4-2 to TRBJ1-2; D ambiguous. Germline lookup yields CDR1 LGHNA and CDR2 YNFKEQ. This CDR3 region has 14 residues. V was cut by 0 bases and J by 4 bases, with 9 bases left in between. The CDR3 is CASSQDEGGYGYTF. DNA of the CDR3: TGTGCCAGCAGCCAAGATGAGGGCGGCTATGGCTACACCTTC.

This chain links TRBV7-3 with TRBJ2-2; TRBD2 matches at 10 bases. The CDR3 totals 14 residues. Trimming took 4 bases from V and 5 from J; bases not matched to a gene: 1. Germline V lookup: CDR1 SGHTA, CDR2 FQGTGA. The CDR3 DNA reads TGTGCCAGCAGCTCGGGACTAGCGACCGGGGAGCTGTTTTTT. This sequence encodes CASSSGLATGELFF.

V and J are TRBV2 and TRBJ1-1, with a possible D match to TRBD1 (5 bases). The CDR3 consists of 13 residues. V gave up 9 bases and J gave up 1 base, with 12 bases separating them. The germline V gene encodes CDR1 SNHLY and CDR2 FYNNEI. CDR3 loop: CASSRGGNTEAFF. In nucleotides, the CDR3 is TGTGCCAGTTCGCGGGGGGGGAACACTGAAGCTTTCTTT.

The chain uses TRBV9 and TRBJ1-2; TRBD1 matches at 7 bases. The CDR3 runs 15 residues. The V gene end was trimmed by 4 bases and the J gene end by 4 bases; junction bases not matched to a gene: 10. Per germline, CDR1 SGDLS and CDR2 YYNGEE. CDR3 coding DNA: TGTGCCAGCAGCCTTGGGACAGAAGGGGTCTATGGCTACACCTTC. It translates to CASSLGTEGVYGYTF. Filled out from reference TRBV9 and TRBJ1-2, the complete variable domain reads DSGVTQTPKHLITATGQRVTLRCSPRSGDLSVYWYQQSLDQGLQFLIQYYNGEERAKGNILERFSAQQFPDLHSELNLSSLELGDSALYFCASSLGTEGVYGYTFGSGTRLTVV.

The chain links TRBV28 to TRBJ2-5; 11 bases match TRBD2. The germline gives CDR1 MDHEN, CDR2 SYDVKM. V lost 6 bases and J lost 4; bases outside the gene matches: 4. The CDR3 covers 14 residues. CDR3 in DNA: TGTGCCAGCAGCACCACTAGCGGGGGAGAGACCCAGTACTTC. Its translation is CASSTTSGGETQYF.

This clone occurred once. The CDR3 spells CASSVELGATDTQYF. The CDR3 DNA reads as TGTGCCAGCAGTGTGGAGCTTGGAGCCACAGATACGCAGTATTTT. The chain links TRBV6-4 to TRBJ2-3; D is unresolved. The CDR3 loop spans 15 amino acids. V was pared by 4 bases and J by 2 bases, with 13 bases between. The germline V gene encodes CDR1 MRHNA and CDR2 SNTAGT.

V usage is TRBV12-3 or TRBV12-4 and J usage is TRBJ2-3, with 9 bases lining up with TRBD1. V gave up 10 bases and J gave up 0 bases; unmatched junction bases: 2. The CDR3 length is 13 residues. CDR3 residues: CATGQGSTDTQYF. CDR3 nucleotides: TGTGCCACAGGACAGGGGAGCACAGATACGCAGTATTTT.

This rearrangement joins TRBV7-3 to TRBJ1-2; TRBD1 aligns across 9 bases. The CDR3 extends over 24 amino acids. Germline trimming cut 0 bases from V and 0 bases from J; bases unmatched to any gene: 26. CDR1 is SGHTA and CDR2 is FQGTGA in the germline V gene. Written as DNA, the CDR3 is TGTGCCAGCAGCTTAACGTTTGTGGGACAGGGTAAGGTATGTCGAAACTTTGCTAACTATGGCTACACCTTC. Its translation is CASSLTFVGQGKVCRNFANYGYTF.

This clone was seen just once. V usage is TRBV7-8 and J usage is TRBJ2-1; TRBD2 matches at 8 bases. The CDR3 contains 15 residues. The V gene end was trimmed by 10 bases and the J gene end by 7 bases; junction bases not matched to a gene: 15. In germline, CDR1 is SGHVS, CDR2 FQNEAQ. CDR3 nucleotides: TGTGCCACCACGGGGGGGGTACTGTTGGGGAATGAGCAGTTCTTC. It specifies CATTGGVLLGNEQFF.

The V call is TRBV9, the J call TRBJ2-3, with 10 bases aligning to TRBD2. Trimming at V came to 0 bases and at J to 7 bases, leaving 8 bases not matched to a gene. The CDR3 is 16 residues long. The V gene's germline CDR1 is SGDLS and CDR2 YYNGEE. The CDR3 here is CASSVVGTSDQYTQYF. DNA of the CDR3: TGTGCCAGCAGCGTAGTAGGGACTAGCGACCAATATACGCAGTATTTT. Looking up the rest from reference TRBV9 and TRBJ2-3 gives the full variable domain: DSGVTQTPKHLITATGQRVTLRCSPRSGDLSVYWYQQSLDQGLQFLIQYYNGEERAKGNILERFSAQQFPDLHSELNLSSLELGDSALYFCASSVVGTSDQYTQYFGPGTRLTVL.